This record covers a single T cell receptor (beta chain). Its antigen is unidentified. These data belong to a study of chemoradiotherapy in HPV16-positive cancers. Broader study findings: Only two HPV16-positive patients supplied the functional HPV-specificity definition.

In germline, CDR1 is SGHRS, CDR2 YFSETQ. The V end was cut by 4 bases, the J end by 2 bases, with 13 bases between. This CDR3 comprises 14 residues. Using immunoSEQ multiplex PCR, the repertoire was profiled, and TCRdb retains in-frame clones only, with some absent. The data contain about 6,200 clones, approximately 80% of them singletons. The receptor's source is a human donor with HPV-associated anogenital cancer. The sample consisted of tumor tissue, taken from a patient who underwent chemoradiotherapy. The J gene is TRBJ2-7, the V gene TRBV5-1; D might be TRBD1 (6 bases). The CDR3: CASSVDRWTYEQYF. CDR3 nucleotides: TGCGCCAGCAGCGTTGACAGGTGGACCTACGAGCAGTACTTC.